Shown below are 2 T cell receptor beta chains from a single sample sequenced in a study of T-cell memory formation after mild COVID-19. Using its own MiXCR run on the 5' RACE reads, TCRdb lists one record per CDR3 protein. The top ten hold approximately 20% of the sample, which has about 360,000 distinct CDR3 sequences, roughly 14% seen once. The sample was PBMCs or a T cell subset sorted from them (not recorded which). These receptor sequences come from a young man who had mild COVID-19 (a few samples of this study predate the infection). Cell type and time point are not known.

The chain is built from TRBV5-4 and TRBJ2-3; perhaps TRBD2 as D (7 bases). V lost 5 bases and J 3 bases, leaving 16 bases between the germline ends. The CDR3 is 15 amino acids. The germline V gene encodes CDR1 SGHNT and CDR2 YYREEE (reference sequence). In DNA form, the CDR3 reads TGTGCCAGCAGACCCTACGGGGGGCGGACAGATACGCAGTATTTT. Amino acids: CASRPYGGRTDTQYF. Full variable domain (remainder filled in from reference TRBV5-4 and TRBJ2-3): ETGVTQSPTHLIKTRGQQVTLRCSSQSGHNTVSWYQQALGQGPQFIFQYYREEENGRGNFPPRFSGLQFPNYSSELNVNALELDDSALYLCASRPYGGRTDTQYFGPGTRLTVL.

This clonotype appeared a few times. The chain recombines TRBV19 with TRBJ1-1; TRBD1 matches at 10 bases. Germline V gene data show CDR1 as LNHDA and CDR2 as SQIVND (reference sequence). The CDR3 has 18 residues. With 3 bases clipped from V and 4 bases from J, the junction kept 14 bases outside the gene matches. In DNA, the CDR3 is TGTGCCAGTAGTATCAGGGGACAGGGGCCCACGACGGGCACTGAAGCTTTCTTT. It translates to CASSIRGQGPTTGTEAFF.